This passage covers 22 T cell receptor beta chains from one sample sequenced in a study of cytotoxic CD8 clonotypes in ibrutinib-treated CLL. The repertoire was sequenced with immunoSEQ multiplex PCR; TCRdb's copy has only in-frame clones and lacks some. The data contain more than 35,000 clones, about 70% of them singletons. The material was PBMCs, obtained at disease progression, from a patient treated with ibrutinib. These receptors originate from a human donor with chronic lymphocytic leukemia.

The chain recombines TRBV5-1 with TRBJ2-7, with D unresolved. The length of the CDR3 is 14 residues. V lost 0 bases and J 0 bases, leaving 7 bases between the germline ends. CDR1 is SGHRS, CDR2 YFSETQ, per germline. The CDR3 reads CASSLVENSYEQYF. The CDR3 bases are TGCGCCAGCAGCTTGGTGGAAAACTCCTACGAGCAGTACTTC.

This clone appeared a few times. The V call is TRBV6-1, the J call TRBJ2-7; D might be TRBD1 (5 bases). This CDR3 comprises 15 residues. Between the trimmed V and J ends, which lost 5 bases and 1 base, there was a span of 15 bases. The germline CDR1 and CDR2 sequences are MNHNS and SASEGT. The CDR3 here is CASSQYPTGSYEQYF. The CDR3 bases are TGTGCCAGCAGTCAATATCCAACAGGATCCTACGAGCAGTACTTC.

J is TRBJ1-1 and V is TRBV7-9; D is possibly TRBD1 (6 bases). CDR3 size: 15 residues. V dropped 5 bases and J dropped 5 bases, with 18 bases sitting between them. Germline values: CDR1 SEHNR, CDR2 FQNEAQ (reference sequence). This CDR3 reads CASSHFGTGHTEAFF. The CDR3, as DNA: TGTGCCAGCAGCCACTTCGGGACGGGACATACTGAAGCTTTCTTT.

The chain carries TRBV25-1 and TRBJ2-7, with 7 bases identical to TRBD2. The CDR3 extends over 14 amino acids. Germline-derived CDR1 and CDR2 are MGHDK and SYGVNS. CDR3 in DNA: TGTGCTGGGCTGATCGGGGGGTCCCCCTACGAGCAGTACTTC. This codes for CAGLIGGSPYEQYF.

A few counts support this clone. The rearrangement joins TRBV5-4 to TRBJ2-2, with 7 bases that match TRBD1. After removal of 3 bases from V and 6 bases from J, the junction contained 8 bases not matched to a gene. Germline V gene data show CDR1 as SGHNT and CDR2 as YYREEE (reference sequence). CDR3 length: 15 amino acids. This CDR3 reads CASSSQGVLAGELFF. The DNA for the CDR3 is TGTGCCAGCAGCTCCCAGGGGGTCCTGGCCGGGGAGCTGTTTTTT.

As DNA, the CDR3 is TGTGCCAGCGGAAGCGGGGGGAACACAGATACGCAGTATTTT. Its protein is CASGSGGNTDTQYF. The rearrangement links TRBV7-9 to TRBJ2-3; 9 bases match TRBD2. V shed 8 bases and J 2 bases; nucleotides not matched to a gene: 5. The CDR3 has 14 amino acids. Looked up from germline, CDR1 is SEHNR and CDR2 is FQNEAQ (reference sequence).

The chain is built from TRBV2 and TRBJ2-3; 7 nucleotides match TRBD1. CDR3 length: 15 residues. Unmatched junction bases numbered 6, after V lost 4 bases and J lost 2 bases. Germline V CDR1 and CDR2: SNHLY, FYNNEI. The CDR3 here is CASSADRDLTDTQYF. The CDR3 bases are TGTGCCAGCAGTGCCGACAGGGACCTCACAGATACGCAGTATTTT. The variable domain in full, completed from reference TRBV2 and TRBJ2-3, reads EPEVTQTPSHQVTQMGQEVILRCVPISNHLYFYWYRQILGQKVEFLVSFYNNEISEKSEIFDDQFSVERPDGSNFTLKIRSTKLEDSAMYFCASSADRDLTDTQYFGPGTRLTVL.

Relative to its sample, this clone is medium-sized (0.01 to 0.1%). The chain joins TRBV7-9 to TRBJ1-2; 9 nucleotides match TRBD1. Unmatched junction bases numbered 9, after V lost 5 bases and J lost 5 bases. From germline, CDR1 is SEHNR and CDR2 FQNEAQ (reference sequence). This CDR3 has 15 amino acids. The CDR3 loop is CASSPSDRGRYGYTF. CDR3 DNA: TGTGCCAGCAGCCCCTCGGACAGGGGTCGGTATGGCTACACCTTC.

The table lists this clone with many counts. V gene TRBV11-2 combines with J gene TRBJ2-7; 7 positions agree with TRBD2. The germline CDR1 and CDR2 sequences are SGHAT and FQNNGV. Trimming took 3 bases from V and 2 from J; bases not matched to a gene: 1. The CDR3 has 13 amino acids. CDR3: CASSFGGAYEQYF. The DNA for the CDR3 is TGTGCCAGCAGCTTTGGGGGGGCCTACGAGCAGTACTTC.

V and J are TRBV6-1 and TRBJ1-5, with D possibly being TRBD1 (5 bases). CDR3 size: 15 residues. CDR1 MNHNS and CDR2 SASEGT come from the germline V gene. The V gene lost 4 bases and the J gene lost 2 bases, with 12 bases spanning the gap. The CDR3 nucleotides are TGTGCCAGCAGTGGGGGGAATCGGGGCAATCAGCCCCAGCATTTT. Its protein product is CASSGGNRGNQPQHF.

The chain combines TRBV21-1 with TRBJ1-6. TRBV21-1 corresponds to a pseudogene. The CDR3 contains 17 residues. CDR3 DNA sequence: TGTGCCAGGCGAAGTCTGCCCCATGGAGGGGTTAATTCACCCCTCCACTTT. Protein: CARRSLPHGGVNSPLHF.

Sample share makes this clone medium-sized. The chain joins TRBV7-9 to TRBJ1-6; D unresolved. Trimming left V 2 bases short and J 8 bases short, with 10 bases between. This CDR3 spans 14 amino acids. In germline, CDR1 is SEHNR, CDR2 FQNEAQ (reference sequence). DNA for the CDR3: TGTGCCAGCAGCTTAACGGGGAAGTATTCACCCCTCCACTTT. Translated: CASSLTGKYSPLHF.

With regard to this clone: A read error may account for a junction end that differs from germline. V and J are TRBV7-7 and TRBJ2-5; TRBD1 matches 7 bases. Germline-derived CDR1 and CDR2 are SSHAT and FNYEAQ (reference sequence). The CDR3 is made up of 15 amino acids. CDR3 protein: CASSLGGTGEETQYF. CDR3 bases: TGTGCTAGCAGCTTAGGGGGCACAGGGGAAGAGACCCAGTACTTC.

The rearrangement links TRBV6-4 to TRBJ2-6; 8 bases are shared with TRBD1. With V trimmed by 3 bases and J by 0 bases, 4 bases remained unmatched. The length of the CDR3 is 17 residues. The V gene's germline CDR1 is MRHNA and CDR2 SNTAGT. This chain's CDR3 is CASSEGTGSSGANVLTF. The CDR3 bases are TGTGCCAGCAGTGAGGGGACAGGCAGCTCTGGGGCCAACGTCCTGACTTTC.

This clone was seen only a few times. The J gene is TRBJ2-3, the V gene TRBV5-1; possibly TRBD1 for D (6 bases). The V and J ends lost 3 bases and 0 bases respectively, with 11 bases between them. The CDR3 contains 15 residues. Germline V gene sequence: CDR1 SGHRS, CDR2 YFSETQ. CDR3 bases: TGCGCCAGCAGCTCCCGGGACATTAGCACAGATACGCAGTATTTT. It specifies CASSSRDISTDTQYF.

V is TRBV7-9 and J is TRBJ1-2, with 7 bases identical to TRBD1. This CDR3 comprises 14 residues. J gave up 6 bases and V 5 bases, and 9 bases lay outside the gene matches. Germline loops: CDR1 SEHNR, CDR2 FQNEAQ (reference sequence). CDR3 residues: CASSHRGHADGYTF. The CDR3 region has the DNA TGTGCCAGCAGCCACAGGGGTCACGCGGATGGCTACACCTTC.

This chain connects TRBV6-1 to TRBJ2-5, with 9 positions matching TRBD2. The CDR3 extends over 17 amino acids. V lost 4 bases and J lost 5; bases outside the gene matches: 14. Germline V gives CDR1 MNHNS, CDR2 SASEGT. CDR3: CASSGGLAPISGETQYF. The CDR3 coding sequence is TGTGCCAGCAGTGGGGGACTAGCACCTATCTCGGGGGAGACCCAGTACTTC.

In nucleotides, the CDR3 is TGTGCCAGCAGTGAACCAGCCTACAATGAGCAGTTCTTC. Its protein is CASSEPAYNEQFF. The genes are TRBV6-1 and TRBJ2-1; D gene unclear. The germline V and J ends were trimmed by 2 bases and 2 bases, with 4 bases remaining between them. The CDR3 is made up of 13 amino acids. The germline V gene has CDR1 MNHNS and CDR2 SASEGT.

V gene TRBV27 combines with J gene TRBJ1-2; no clear D gene. Germline CDR1 is MNHEY and CDR2 is SMNVEV (reference sequence). With 5 bases removed from V and 7 bases from J, the gap between germline ends came to 14 bases. The CDR3 length is 13 residues. The CDR3 sequence: CASSPWDLGGYTF. For the CDR3, the DNA is TGTGCCAGCAGTCCGTGGGATTTGGGTGGCTACACCTTC.

Judged by abundance, this clone is medium-sized. The chain joins TRBV6-1 to TRBJ1-2, with 10 nucleotides matching TRBD1. Germline V lookup: CDR1 MNHNS, CDR2 SASEGT. The CDR3 covers 15 residues. V lost 6 bases, J lost 4 bases, and 8 bases stayed unmatched. DNA for the CDR3: TGTGCCAGCAGCCAACCGGGACAGGGGAGCTATGGCTACACCTTC. Encoded protein: CASSQPGQGSYGYTF.

The chain has TRBV21-1 and TRBJ1-2. TRBV21-1 is a listed pseudogene. The CDR3 runs 12 residues. The CDR3 sequence is CASSKAPGGYTF. CDR3 sequence (DNA): TGTGCCAGCAGCAAAGCGCCTGGAGGCTACACCTTC.

This clone turned up a few times. V usage is TRBV11-2 and J usage is TRBJ1-3, with D uncertain. Trimming left V 1 base short and J 0 bases short, with 4 bases between. This CDR3 has 14 residues. The germline CDR1 and CDR2 sequences are SGHAT and FQNNGV. CDR3 sequence reads: CASSLGLSGNTIYF. CDR3 nucleotide sequence: TGTGCCAGCAGCTTAGGGCTCTCTGGAAACACCATATATTTT.